This T cell receptor (beta chain) appears in the sequencing data of a study of CD8 T cells in ankylosing spondylitis. This clonotype was counted only a few times. Each CDR3 protein gets one entry after TCRdb re-called the 5' RACE reads with MiXCR. The sample has about 180,000 distinct CDR3 sequences, around a tenth seen once. Trimming removed 5 bases at V and 7 bases at J, with 14 bases between. CDR3 length: 13 residues. Germline lookup yields CDR1 SGHVS and CDR2 FQNEAQ. The chain recombines TRBV7-8 with TRBJ1-1; D is unclear. The origin of this receptor is a female donor with ankylosing spondylitis or in good health (not recorded which). Sequenced: blood, either unsorted or a sorted T cell fraction (not recorded which). The CDR3 spells CASSLESGIEAFF. The CDR3 DNA is TGTGCCAGCAGCCTAGAAAGCGGGATTGAAGCTTTCTTT.